These T cell receptor beta chains were read from a single sample in a study of blood T cells in healthy people across ages. TCRdb reprocessed the 5' RACE reads with MiXCR, giving one entry per CDR3 protein. The sample records about 380,000 distinct CDR3 sequences, about 49% being singletons. Sequenced sample: blood. These receptors all come from a man aged 55 to 70 in good health. CDR3s include the opening cysteine and the closing phenylalanine or tryptophan. A D gene is named only where the DNA matches it firmly. Clone size is stated in some rows and not others, as once, few, many or a class when expanded.

CDR3: CATRGPRDSPLHF
DNA: TGTGCCACCCGGGGGCCCCGGGATTCACCCCTCCACTTT
V: TRBV11-2
D: -
J: TRBJ1-6
size: once

CDR3: CASSNRVGSYEQYF
DNA: TGTGCCAGCAGTAACCGGGTAGGATCCTACGAGCAGTACTTC
V: TRBV27
D: -
J: TRBJ2-7
size: few

CDR3: CASSSSQPPDTQYF
DNA: TGCGCCAGCAGCTCTAGCCAACCCCCAGATACGCAGTATTTT
V: TRBV5-1
D: -
J: TRBJ2-3
size: -

CDR3: CASSGRRTEEKLFF
DNA: TGTGCCAGCAGCGGACGTAGGACAGAAGAAAAACTGTTTTTT
V: TRBV7-2
D: -
J: TRBJ1-4
size: -

CDR3: CASSLAGPPGAQYF
DNA: TGTGCCAGCAGCTTAGCTGGGCCTCCCGGGGCCCAGTACTTC
V: TRBV7-9
D: -
J: TRBJ2-5
size: few

CDR3: CSAGGDRDTHNEQFF
DNA: TGCAGCGCTGGGGGTGACCGGGACACACACAATGAGCAGTTCTTC
V: TRBV29-1
D: -
J: TRBJ2-1
size: many

CDR3: CASSDSGTGSGYTF
DNA: TGTGCCAGCAGTGACTCGGGGACAGGGAGCGGCTACACCTTC
V: TRBV6-4
D: TRBD1
J: TRBJ1-2
size: -

CDR3: CASSSLAGSGANVLTF
DNA: TGTGCCAGCAGCTCACTCGCAGGGTCTGGGGCCAACGTCCTGACTTTC
V: TRBV11-2
D: -
J: TRBJ2-6
size: few

CDR3: CASVTAGDNSPLHF
DNA: TGTGCCAGCGTGACCGCCGGGGATAATTCACCCCTCCACTTT
V: TRBV7-9
D: -
J: TRBJ1-6
size: -

CDR3: CASSGPGLAGVTDTQYF
DNA: TGCGCCAGCAGCGGCCCTGGACTAGCTGGGGTCACAGATACGCAGTATTTT
V: TRBV10-1
D: TRBD2
J: TRBJ2-3
size: -

CDR3: CASSLARQGKQFF
DNA: TGTGCCAGCAGTTTAGCGCGTCAGGGGAAGCAGTTCTTC
V: TRBV12-3/TRBV12-4
D: -
J: TRBJ2-1
size: few

CDR3: CASSEWGRDEQFF
DNA: TGTGCCAGCAGTGAGTGGGGTCGGGATGAGCAGTTCTTC
V: TRBV25-1
D: -
J: TRBJ2-1
size: many

CDR3: CASSRLAGGQETQYF
DNA: TGTGCCAGCAGCCGCCTAGCGGGGGGTCAAGAGACCCAGTACTTC
V: TRBV7-2
D: TRBD2
J: TRBJ2-5
size: -

CDR3: CASSEKMIGTDTQYF
DNA: TGTGCCAGCAGTGAAAAAATGATTGGAACAGATACGCAGTATTTT
V: TRBV6-1
D: -
J: TRBJ2-3
size: many

CDR3: CASSLSGGSNEQFF
DNA: TGTGCCAGCAGCTTAAGCGGGGGGAGCAATGAGCAGTTCTTC
V: TRBV7-2
D: TRBD2
J: TRBJ2-1
size: -

CDR3: CASSESRQGVRTQYF
DNA: TGTGCCAGCAGTGAAAGTAGGCAGGGGGTCAGGACCCAGTACTTC
V: TRBV6-1
D: TRBD1
J: TRBJ2-5
size: -

CDR3: CASKGPNYGYTF
DNA: TGTGCCAGTAAGGGACCGAACTATGGCTACACCTTC
V: TRBV27
D: -
J: TRBJ1-2
size: -

CDR3: CASSLGTGLKWQYF
DNA: TGTGCCAGCAGTTTAGGGACAGGGCTCAAGTGGCAGTACTTC
V: TRBV27
D: TRBD1
J: TRBJ2-7
size: -

CDR3: CASSARTGVETQYF
DNA: TGTGCCAGCAGTGCTCGGACAGGTGTGGAGACCCAGTACTTC
V: TRBV12-3/TRBV12-4
D: TRBD1
J: TRBJ2-5
size: -

CDR3: CASSPRPGGTGVWFF
DNA: TGTGCCAGCAGCCCGCGACCCGGTGGGACAGGGGTTTGGTTCTTC
V: TRBV3-1
D: TRBD1
J: TRBJ2-1
size: -

CDR3: CASSFPTGAGNEQFF
DNA: TGTGCCAGCAGTTTCCCTACGGGAGCGGGAAATGAGCAGTTCTTC
V: TRBV28
D: TRBD2
J: TRBJ2-1
size: -

CDR3: CANSYIVGGKETQYF
DNA: TGTGCCAACAGCTATATCGTCGGGGGAAAAGAGACCCAGTACTTC
V: TRBV7-8
D: -
J: TRBJ2-5
size: -

CDR3: CSARSQETQYF
DNA: TGCAGTGCTAGATCCCAAGAGACCCAGTACTTC
V: TRBV20-1
D: -
J: TRBJ2-5
size: many

CDR3: CASRASGTSYEQYF
DNA: TGTGCCAGCAGGGCCAGCGGGACCTCCTACGAGCAGTACTTC
V: TRBV11-2
D: TRBD2
J: TRBJ2-7
size: -

CDR3: CASNNRVGVTAEAFF
DNA: TGTGCCAGCAATAACAGGGTGGGCGTGACGGCTGAAGCTTTCTTT
V: TRBV2
D: -
J: TRBJ1-1
size: once

CDR3: CASSRGTVGNEQFF
DNA: TGTGCCAGCAGCCGAGGGACAGTCGGTAATGAGCAGTTCTTC
V: TRBV7-2
D: TRBD1
J: TRBJ2-1
size: -

CDR3: CASNGGYAAYNEQFF
DNA: TGTGCCTCCAATGGCGGGTATGCGGCCTACAATGAGCAGTTCTTC
V: TRBV6-5
D: -
J: TRBJ2-1
size: few

CDR3: CSARSELAGGELFF
DNA: TGCAGTGCTAGATCGGAACTAGCGGGGGGGGAGCTGTTTTTT
V: TRBV20-1
D: TRBD2
J: TRBJ2-2
size: -

CDR3: CASSQAPGGNSPLHF
DNA: TGTGCCAGCAGCCAAGCCCCAGGGGGGAATTCACCCCTCCACTTT
V: TRBV14
D: TRBD1
J: TRBJ1-6
size: -

CDR3: CSARGGAHGGYTF
DNA: TGCAGTGCTAGAGGTGGGGCCCATGGTGGCTACACCTTC
V: TRBV20-1
D: -
J: TRBJ1-2
size: -

CDR3: CASGLVNEQFF
DNA: TGTGCTAGTGGTCTGGTGAATGAGCAGTTCTTC
V: TRBV12-5
D: -
J: TRBJ2-1
size: -

CDR3: CASSPPRGEYEQYF
DNA: TGTGCCAGCTCACCACCGAGGGGGGAGTACGAGCAGTACTTC
V: TRBV18
D: -
J: TRBJ2-7
size: -

CDR3: CSVALRLAGYNEQFF
DNA: TGCAGCGTTGCGCTGCGACTAGCGGGTTACAATGAGCAGTTCTTC
V: TRBV29-1
D: TRBD2
J: TRBJ2-1
size: -

CDR3: CASSLIGLATGLDEQFF
DNA: TGTGCCAGCAGCTTGATAGGACTAGCGACGGGTCTGGATGAGCAGTTCTTC
V: TRBV7-2
D: TRBD2
J: TRBJ2-1
size: -

CDR3: CASSLGQGANEQYF
DNA: TGCGCCAGCAGCTTGGGGCAGGGGGCCAACGAGCAGTACTTC
V: TRBV5-1
D: TRBD1
J: TRBJ2-7
size: -

CDR3: CASSTKTSGSLNEQYF
DNA: TGTGCCAGCAGCACTAAGACTAGCGGGAGTCTTAACGAGCAGTACTTC
V: TRBV6-5
D: TRBD2
J: TRBJ2-7
size: many

CDR3: CASSSVGVAPDTQYF
DNA: TGTGCCAGCAGTTCGGTGGGGGTAGCCCCAGATACGCAGTATTTT
V: TRBV6-5
D: -
J: TRBJ2-3
size: few

CDR3: CAISDQPADLSTDTQYF
DNA: TGTGCCATCAGTGACCAGCCGGCGGACCTTAGCACAGATACGCAGTATTTT
V: TRBV10-3
D: -
J: TRBJ2-3
size: -

CDR3: CASSQDRGTSHLYF
DNA: TGTGCCAGCAGCCAAGATCGGGGGACTTCTCATTTGTACTTC
V: TRBV3-1
D: -
J: TRBJ2-5
size: -

CDR3: CALGHLNQPQHF
DNA: TGTGCCCTGGGACATTTAAATCAGCCCCAGCATTTT
V: TRBV28
D: -
J: TRBJ1-5
size: many

CDR3: CASSSTGRADTQYF
DNA: TGTGCCAGCAGCTCTACAGGGAGGGCAGATACGCAGTATTTT
V: TRBV7-9
D: -
J: TRBJ2-3
size: -

CDR3: CASSLEPRTDTQYF
DNA: TGTGCCAGCAGCTTAGAACCCCGCACAGATACGCAGTATTTT
V: TRBV7-2
D: -
J: TRBJ2-3
size: -

CDR3: CASSEGGTGGELFF
DNA: TGTGCCAGCAGTGAAGGGGGCACTGGGGGGGAGCTGTTTTTT
V: TRBV2
D: -
J: TRBJ2-2
size: -

CDR3: CASSLFQNHEQYF
DNA: TGTGCCAGCAGCTTGTTCCAGAATCACGAGCAGTACTTC
V: TRBV5-6
D: -
J: TRBJ2-7
size: few

CDR3: CSATDREIGEQYF
DNA: TGCAGTGCTACCGACAGGGAGATAGGGGAGCAGTACTTC
V: TRBV20-1
D: TRBD1
J: TRBJ2-5
size: -

CDR3: CASSHPGVASSGANVLTF
DNA: TGTGCCAGCAGCCACCCGGGGGTGGCAAGCTCTGGGGCCAACGTCCTGACTTTC
V: TRBV6-1
D: -
J: TRBJ2-6
size: -

CDR3: CASSGGQGRTDTQYF
DNA: TGTGCCAGCAGCGGGGGACAGGGGAGGACAGATACGCAGTATTTT
V: TRBV12-3/TRBV12-4
D: TRBD1
J: TRBJ2-3
size: -

CDR3: CASSPLARPNYGYTF
DNA: TGTGCCAGCAGCCCCTTAGCCAGACCTAACTATGGCTACACCTTC
V: TRBV5-6
D: -
J: TRBJ1-2
size: few

CDR3: CASSESGQGNTEAFF
DNA: TGTGCCAGCAGCGAATCCGGACAGGGGAACACTGAAGCTTTCTTT
V: TRBV7-9
D: TRBD1
J: TRBJ1-1
size: -

CDR3: CASSGRQGNTGELFF
DNA: TGTGCCAGCAGTGGAAGACAGGGTAACACCGGGGAGCTGTTTTTT
V: TRBV9
D: TRBD1
J: TRBJ2-2
size: -

CDR3: CASSLAGHLYEQYF
DNA: TGTGCCAGCAGCTTAGCCGGACACCTCTACGAGCAGTACTTC
V: TRBV7-2
D: -
J: TRBJ2-7
size: -

CDR3: CASSPLQGRGSNEQFF
DNA: TGTGCCAGCAGTCCCTTACAGGGTAGGGGAAGCAATGAGCAGTTCTTC
V: TRBV27
D: -
J: TRBJ2-1
size: few